These T cell receptor beta chains were read from a single sample in a study of neurological immune-mediated disorders. MiXCR was run by TCRdb on the 5' RACE reads, yielding one entry per CDR3 protein. The table has some 10,000 distinct CDR3 sequences, approximately 22% seen once. The material sequenced was CD8+ T cells from blood. Receptors were obtained from a woman in her forties with multiple sclerosis. Both conserved end residues are trimmed from each CDR3. A row's size may be missing; if present it is once, few, many or a size class.

medium-sized	TRBV11-2	ASSTSVGGVNEKLF
few	TRBV19	ASSMVVSNQPQH
many	TRBV4-1	ASSLGQSYEQY
many	TRBV5-1	ASSYTGVGYEQY
medium-sized	TRBV9	ASSVRTPGAPNNEQF
medium-sized	TRBV7-9	ASSFSYEQY
.	TRBV7-6	ASSLGGASYEQY
many	TRBV12-3/TRBV12-4	ASSPDTLEEY
medium-sized	TRBV5-1	ASSYSSGGFQETQY
medium-sized	TRBV19	ASSMGHIQVTEAF
many	TRBV20-1	SARDRTSGGLYNEQF
many	TRBV24-1	ATSDGLARETQY
.	TRBV3-1	ASSPFGTTYEQY
many	TRBV20-1	SARKMGGEQF
many	TRBV12-3/TRBV12-4	ASSFGTTDTQY
many	TRBV5-1	ASSPGGGTRELYQETQY
many	TRBV6-1	ASRAFWEVNTEAF
once	TRBV5-4	ASSIPGEKLF
medium-sized	TRBV27	ASSSPGGYEQY
medium-sized	TRBV4-1	ASSQHLSLGAF
many	TRBV7-9	ASSPDRGLTGELF
.	TRBV28	ASSFTSGSKNIQY
once	TRBV6-5	ASSYAVQGSQY
medium-sized	TRBV28	ASSGNRGRGYGYT
many	TRBV5-6	ASSFPYNEQF
medium-sized	TRBV5-1	ASSLTRTGGSKTEAF
many	TRBV5-1	ASSSGDYNEQF
many	TRBV10-2	ASSEWNIQY
medium-sized	TRBV4-1	ASSQCPLGNEQF
many	TRBV7-9	ASSLRVGNEQF
medium-sized	TRBV20-1	SAREELNTEAF
medium-sized	TRBV9	ASSTGFNQPQH
many	TRBV5-1	ASSFGRGVLKGEQY